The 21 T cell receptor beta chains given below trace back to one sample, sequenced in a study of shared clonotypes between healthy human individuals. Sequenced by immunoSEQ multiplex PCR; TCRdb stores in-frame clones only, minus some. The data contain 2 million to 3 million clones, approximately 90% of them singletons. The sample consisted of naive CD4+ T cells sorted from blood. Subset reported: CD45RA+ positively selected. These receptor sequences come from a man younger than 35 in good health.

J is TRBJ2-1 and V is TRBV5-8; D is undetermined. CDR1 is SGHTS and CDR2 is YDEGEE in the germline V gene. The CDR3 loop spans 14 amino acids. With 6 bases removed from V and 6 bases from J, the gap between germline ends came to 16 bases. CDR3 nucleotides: TGTGCCAGCAACATCGAGGTTCTACGCAATGAGCAGTTCTTC. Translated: CASNIEVLRNEQFF.

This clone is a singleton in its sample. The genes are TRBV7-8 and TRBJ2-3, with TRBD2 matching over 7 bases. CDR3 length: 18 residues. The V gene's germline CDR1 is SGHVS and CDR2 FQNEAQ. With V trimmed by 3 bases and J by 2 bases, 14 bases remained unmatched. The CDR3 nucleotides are TGTGCCAGCAGCTTGTTAGCGGGCCCGCTAACCTCCACAGATACGCAGTATTTT. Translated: CASSLLAGPLTSTDTQYF.

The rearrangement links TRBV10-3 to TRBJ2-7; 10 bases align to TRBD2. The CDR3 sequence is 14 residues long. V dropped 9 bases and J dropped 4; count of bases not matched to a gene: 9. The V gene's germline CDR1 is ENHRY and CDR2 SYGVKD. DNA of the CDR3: TGTGCCATACAGGCTAGCGGGAGTAAGTACGAGCAGTACTTC. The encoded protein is CAIQASGSKYEQYF.

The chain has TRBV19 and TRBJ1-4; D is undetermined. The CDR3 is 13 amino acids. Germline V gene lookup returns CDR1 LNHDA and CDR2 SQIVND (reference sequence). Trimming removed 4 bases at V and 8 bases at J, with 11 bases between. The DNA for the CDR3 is TGTGCCAGTAGTAGAGGACTGACCGAAAAACTGTTTTTT. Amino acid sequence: CASSRGLTEKLFF.

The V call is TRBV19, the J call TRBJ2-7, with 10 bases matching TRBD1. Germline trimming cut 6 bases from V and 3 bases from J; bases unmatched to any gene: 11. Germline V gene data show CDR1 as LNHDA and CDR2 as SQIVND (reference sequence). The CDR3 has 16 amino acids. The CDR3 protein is CASRLTGTGANYEQYF. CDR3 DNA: TGTGCCAGTAGGTTAACCGGGACAGGGGCGAACTACGAGCAGTACTTC.

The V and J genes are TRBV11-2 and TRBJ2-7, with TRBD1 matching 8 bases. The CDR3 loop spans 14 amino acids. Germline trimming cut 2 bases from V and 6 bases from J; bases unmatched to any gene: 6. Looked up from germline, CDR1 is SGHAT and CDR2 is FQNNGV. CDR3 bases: TGTGCCAGCAGCTTAAGCGGACAGGGATTCGAGCAGTACTTC. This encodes CASSLSGQGFEQYF.

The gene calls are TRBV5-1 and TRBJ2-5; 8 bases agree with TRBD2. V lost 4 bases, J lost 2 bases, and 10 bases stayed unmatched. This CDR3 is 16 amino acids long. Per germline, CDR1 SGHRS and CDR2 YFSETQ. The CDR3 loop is CASSLLAGDPQETQYF. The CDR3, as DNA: TGCGCCAGCAGCCTCCTAGCGGGTGACCCTCAAGAGACCCAGTACTTC.

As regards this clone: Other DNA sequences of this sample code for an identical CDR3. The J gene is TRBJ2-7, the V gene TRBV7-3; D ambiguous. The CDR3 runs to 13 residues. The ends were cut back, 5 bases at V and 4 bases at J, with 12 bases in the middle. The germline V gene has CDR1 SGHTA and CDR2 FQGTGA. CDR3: CASSPRPGYEQYF. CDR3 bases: TGTGCCAGCAGCCCACGGCCAGGATACGAGCAGTACTTC.

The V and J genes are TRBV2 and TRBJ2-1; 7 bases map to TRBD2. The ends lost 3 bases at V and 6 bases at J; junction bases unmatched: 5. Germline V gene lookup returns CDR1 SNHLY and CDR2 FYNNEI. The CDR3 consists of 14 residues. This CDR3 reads CASSDRLASNEQFF. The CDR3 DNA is TGTGCCAGCAGTGACAGACTAGCATCCAATGAGCAGTTCTTC.

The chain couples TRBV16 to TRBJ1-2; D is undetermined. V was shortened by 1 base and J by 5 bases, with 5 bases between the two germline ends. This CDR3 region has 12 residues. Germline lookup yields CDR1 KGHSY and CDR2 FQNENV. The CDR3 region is CASSQFSYGYTF. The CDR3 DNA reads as TGTGCCAGCAGCCAATTTAGTTATGGCTACACCTTC.

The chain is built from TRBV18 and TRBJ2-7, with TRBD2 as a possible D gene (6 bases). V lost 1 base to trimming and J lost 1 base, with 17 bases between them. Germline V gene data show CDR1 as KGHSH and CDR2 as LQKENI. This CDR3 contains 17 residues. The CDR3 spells CASSPQPPPAGSYEQYF. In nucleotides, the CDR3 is TGTGCCAGCTCACCACAGCCACCGCCAGCGGGTTCCTACGAGCAGTACTTC.

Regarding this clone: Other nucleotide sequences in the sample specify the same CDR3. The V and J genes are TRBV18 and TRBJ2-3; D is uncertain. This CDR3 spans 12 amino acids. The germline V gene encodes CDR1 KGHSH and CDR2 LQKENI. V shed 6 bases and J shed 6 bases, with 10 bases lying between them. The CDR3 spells CASSRERDTQYF. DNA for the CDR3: TGTGCCAGCTCTAGGGAAAGGGATACGCAGTATTTT.

The CDR3 sequence is CASTRRDELYGYTF. DNA of the CDR3: TGTGCCAGTACCCGAAGGGACGAGCTCTATGGCTACACCTTC. The chain has TRBV19 and TRBJ1-2; tentatively, D is TRBD1 (5 bases). This CDR3 has 14 amino acids. Germline V CDR1 and CDR2: LNHDA, SQIVND (reference sequence). V dropped 7 bases and J dropped 4 bases, with 16 bases sitting between them.

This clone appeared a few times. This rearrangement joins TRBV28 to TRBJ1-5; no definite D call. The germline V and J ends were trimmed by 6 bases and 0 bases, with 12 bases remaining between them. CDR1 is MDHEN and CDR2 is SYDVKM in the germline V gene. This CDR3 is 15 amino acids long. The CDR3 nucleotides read TGTGCCAGCAGGATCGGACGGGGTAGCAATCAGCCCCAGCATTTT. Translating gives CASRIGRGSNQPQHF.

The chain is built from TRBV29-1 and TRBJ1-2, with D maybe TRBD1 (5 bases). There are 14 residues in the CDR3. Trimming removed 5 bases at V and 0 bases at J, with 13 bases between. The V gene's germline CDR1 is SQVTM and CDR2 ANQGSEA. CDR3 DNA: TGCAGCGTTTGGGGGTACAGAGCTAACTATGGCTACACCTTC. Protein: CSVWGYRANYGYTF.

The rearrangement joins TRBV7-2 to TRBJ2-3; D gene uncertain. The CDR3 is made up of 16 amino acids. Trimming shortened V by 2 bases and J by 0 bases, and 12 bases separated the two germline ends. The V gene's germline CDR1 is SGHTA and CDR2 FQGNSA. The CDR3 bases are TGTGCCAGCAGCTTAAGCCGCAGCTCTAGCACAGATACGCAGTATTTT. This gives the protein CASSLSRSSSTDTQYF.

CDR3 coding DNA: TGTGCCAGCAGTGGGGGGACAGGGCTTGGGGAAAAACTGTTTTTT. Translating gives CASSGGTGLGEKLFF. The chain carries TRBV2 and TRBJ1-4; 9 positions agree with TRBD1. The ends lost 4 bases at V and 8 bases at J; junction bases unmatched: 8. Germline lookup yields CDR1 SNHLY and CDR2 FYNNEI. The CDR3 is 15 amino acids.

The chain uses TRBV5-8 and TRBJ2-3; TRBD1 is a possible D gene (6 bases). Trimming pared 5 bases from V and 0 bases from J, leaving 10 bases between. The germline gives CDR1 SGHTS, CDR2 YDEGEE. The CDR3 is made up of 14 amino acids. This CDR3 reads CASRAQGSTDTQYF. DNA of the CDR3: TGTGCCAGCAGGGCACAGGGAAGCACAGATACGCAGTATTTT.

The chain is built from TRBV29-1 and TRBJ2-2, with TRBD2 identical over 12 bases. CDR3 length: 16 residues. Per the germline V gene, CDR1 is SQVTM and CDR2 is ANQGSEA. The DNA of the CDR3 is TGCAGGTGGGGGCGACTAGCGGGAGAAAAGGCCGGGGAGCTGTTTTTT. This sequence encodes CRWGRLAGEKAGELFF.

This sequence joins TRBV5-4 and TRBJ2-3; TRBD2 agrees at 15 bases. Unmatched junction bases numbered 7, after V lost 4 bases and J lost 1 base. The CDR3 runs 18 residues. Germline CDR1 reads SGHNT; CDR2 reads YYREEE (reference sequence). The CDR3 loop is CASSTGLAGGQGTDTQYF. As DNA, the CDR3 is TGTGCCAGCAGCACCGGACTAGCGGGAGGGCAGGGCACAGATACGCAGTATTTT.

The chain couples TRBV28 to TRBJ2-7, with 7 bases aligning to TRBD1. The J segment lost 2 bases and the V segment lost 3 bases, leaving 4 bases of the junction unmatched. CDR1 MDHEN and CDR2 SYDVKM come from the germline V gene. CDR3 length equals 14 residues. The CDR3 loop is CASSLFDRAYEQYF. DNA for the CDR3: TGTGCCAGCAGTTTGTTTGACAGGGCCTACGAGCAGTACTTC.